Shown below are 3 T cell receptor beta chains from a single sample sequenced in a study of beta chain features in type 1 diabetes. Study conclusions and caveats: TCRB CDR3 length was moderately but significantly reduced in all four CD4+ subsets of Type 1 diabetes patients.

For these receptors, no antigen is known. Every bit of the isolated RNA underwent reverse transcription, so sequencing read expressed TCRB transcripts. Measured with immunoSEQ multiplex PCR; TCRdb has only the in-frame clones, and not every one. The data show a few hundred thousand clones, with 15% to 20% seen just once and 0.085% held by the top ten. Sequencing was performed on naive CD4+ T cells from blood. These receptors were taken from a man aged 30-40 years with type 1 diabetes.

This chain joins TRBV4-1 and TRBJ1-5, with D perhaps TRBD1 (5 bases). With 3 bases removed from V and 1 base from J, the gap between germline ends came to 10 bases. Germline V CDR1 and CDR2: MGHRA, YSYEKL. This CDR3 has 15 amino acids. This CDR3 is CASSQEGESNQPQHF. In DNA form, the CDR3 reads TGCGCCAGCAGCCAGGAAGGGGAAAGCAATCAGCCCCAGCATTTT.

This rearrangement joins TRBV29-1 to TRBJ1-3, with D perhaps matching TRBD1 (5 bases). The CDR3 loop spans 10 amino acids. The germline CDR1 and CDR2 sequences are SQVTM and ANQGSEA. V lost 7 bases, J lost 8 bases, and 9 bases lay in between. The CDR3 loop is CSAREDTIYF. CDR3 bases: TGCAGCGCCAGGGAGGACACCATATATTTT.

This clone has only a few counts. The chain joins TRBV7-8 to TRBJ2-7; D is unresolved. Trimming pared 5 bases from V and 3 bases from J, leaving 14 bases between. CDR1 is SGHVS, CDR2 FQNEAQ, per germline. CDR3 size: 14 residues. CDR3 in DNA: TGTGCCAGCAGCCAAGGCCCCAGCTACTACGAGCAGTACTTC. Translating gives CASSQGPSYYEQYF.